What follows are 12 T cell receptor beta chains derived from one specimen sequenced in a study of human T cells and chemical hapten exposure. TCRdb re-analysed the RACE reads in MiXCR, keeping a single row per CDR3 protein. Of under 200,000 distinct CDR3 sequences in the sample, 28% are singletons; the top ten hold under 2.5%. Documented time point: patch test 3, about 24 weeks after DPC sensitization. Treatment denoted: therapeutic diphenylcyclopropenone sensitization with weekly scalp DPC. Sequenced material: whole blood, taken in connection with sensitization to the hapten diphenylcyclopropenone (DPC). The source is a woman aged 18-30 years with alopecia areata. Some clones in this sample may be carry-over from other donors' samples.

The rearrangement links TRBV5-1 to TRBJ2-5; 11 nucleotides agree with TRBD1. This CDR3 has 15 residues. From germline, CDR1 is SGHRS and CDR2 YFSETQ. The V segment lost 3 bases and the J segment 1 base; nucleotides outside the gene matches: 2. The CDR3 sequence is CASSSGQGGQETQYF. The DNA of the CDR3 is TGCGCCAGCAGCTCGGGACAGGGGGGCCAAGAGACCCAGTACTTC.

The J gene is TRBJ2-3, the V gene TRBV20-1; D call uncertain. V lost 4 bases and J 0 bases, leaving 17 bases between the germline ends. The CDR3 has 16 amino acids. The V gene's germline CDR1 is DFQATT and CDR2 SNEGSKA (reference sequence). The CDR3 DNA reads TGCAGTGCTATCGGATCAAGTGGGCCAAGCACAGATACGCAGTATTTT. Protein product: CSAIGSSGPSTDTQYF.

This clonotype was seen more than once but under ten times. The chain joins TRBV5-1 to TRBJ2-1; no clear D. Trimming left V 2 bases short and J 6 bases short, with 9 bases between. The CDR3 extends over 13 amino acids. CDR1 and CDR2 from the germline V gene are SGHRS and YFSETQ. DNA for the CDR3: TGCGCCAGCAGCTTTATATTAGCCAATGAGCAGTTCTTC. Translation gives CASSFILANEQFF.

The V and J genes are TRBV20-1 and TRBJ2-7; 9 positions match TRBD2. The J segment lost 3 bases and the V segment lost 4 bases, leaving 7 bases of the junction unmatched. Germline V gene data show CDR1 as DFQATT and CDR2 as SNEGSKA (reference sequence). This CDR3 has 14 residues. The CDR3 DNA reads as TGCAGTGCTATCGCCAGCGGGGGGAGCTACGAGCAGTACTTC. Its translation is CSAIASGGSYEQYF.

V gene TRBV5-1 combines with J gene TRBJ2-1; 9 nucleotides match TRBD2. Per the germline V gene, CDR1 is SGHRS and CDR2 is YFSETQ. V lost 2 bases and J lost 5; bases outside the gene matches: 5. This CDR3 has 15 residues. In DNA, the CDR3 is TGCGCCAGCAGCTTCCCACTAGCGGGCCACAATGAGCAGTTCTTC. Residues: CASSFPLAGHNEQFF.

V gene TRBV7-9 combines with J gene TRBJ1-1, with no clear D. The CDR3 consists of 13 residues. Germline V gene sequence: CDR1 SEHNR, CDR2 FQNEAQ (reference sequence). Trimming left V 4 bases short and J 1 base short, with 7 bases between. CDR3 sequence (DNA): TGTGCCAGCAGCTCTGACGGGAACACTGAAGCTTTCTTT. It translates to CASSSDGNTEAFF.

Ten or more counts support this clonotype. This chain joins TRBV29-1 and TRBJ1-2; D not resolved. This CDR3 contains 11 residues. Germline-derived CDR1 and CDR2 are SQVTM and ANQGSEA. Trimming took 7 bases from V and 6 from J, leaving 12 bases between them. The CDR3 region has the DNA TGCAGCGCCGGTCGGCTCGATGGCTACACCTTC. It codes for CSAGRLDGYTF.

This chain uses TRBV29-1 with TRBJ1-5, with TRBD1 identical over 9 bases. Germline V CDR1 and CDR2: SQVTM, ANQGSEA. Germline trimming cut 3 bases from V and 6 bases from J; bases unmatched to any gene: 3. This CDR3 region has 13 residues. The CDR3 DNA reads TGCAGCGTTGAGGAGGGACAGGGTCAGCCCCAGCATTTT. Translation gives CSVEEGQGQPQHF.

This clonotype was detected only a few times. This sequence joins TRBV6-2 or TRBV6-3 and TRBJ2-7; D call uncertain. This CDR3 spans 15 amino acids. Between the trimmed V and J ends, which lost 6 bases and 6 bases, there was a span of 21 bases. Germline V CDR1 and CDR2: MNHEY, SVGEGT. CDR3 loop: CASSSAPPSQGEQYF. In DNA, the CDR3 is TGTGCCAGCAGCTCAGCACCACCCTCTCAAGGCGAGCAGTACTTC.

This clonotype was observed at least ten times. The rearrangement joins TRBV30 to TRBJ2-2, with 11 bases lining up with TRBD2. Per germline, CDR1 GTSNPN and CDR2 SVGIG (reference sequence). Trimming removed 0 bases from V and 5 bases from J; junction bases left unmatched: 5. The CDR3 has 16 amino acids. This chain's CDR3 is CAWSVRLAGRTGELFF. The CDR3 nucleotides are TGTGCCTGGAGTGTCCGACTAGCGGGGAGAACCGGGGAGCTGTTTTTT. The variable domain in full, completed from reference TRBV30 and TRBJ2-2, reads SQTIHQWPATLVQPVGSPLSLECTVEGTSNPNLYWYRQAAGRGLQLLFYSVGIGQISSEVPQNLSASRPQDRQFILSSKKLLLSDSGFYLCAWSVRLAGRTGELFFGEGSRLTVL.

This clonotype has more than one count but fewer than ten. V gene TRBV12-3 or TRBV12-4 combines with J gene TRBJ2-7; D gene uncertain. The CDR3 runs to 12 residues. V lost 5 bases, J lost 3 bases, and 8 bases lay in between. CDR3 DNA: TGTGCCAGCAGTCCGTGGGGCTACGAGCAGTACTTC. This translates into CASSPWGYEQYF.

J is TRBJ2-1 and V is TRBV18; D not resolved. Trimming removed 4 bases from V and 0 bases from J, with 10 bases in between. CDR3 length: 15 residues. From germline, CDR1 is KGHSH and CDR2 LQKENI. The CDR3 nucleotides are TGTGCCAGCTCACGACGCCAAAGCTCCTACAATGAGCAGTTCTTC. This encodes CASSRRQSSYNEQFF. Together with reference TRBV18 and TRBJ2-1, the CDR3 gives the full variable domain: NAGVMQNPRHLVRRRGQEARLRCSPMKGHSHVYWYRQLPEEGLKFMVYLQKENIIDESGMPKERFSAEFPKEGPSILRIQQVVRGDSAAYFCASSRRQSSYNEQFFGPGTRLTVL.